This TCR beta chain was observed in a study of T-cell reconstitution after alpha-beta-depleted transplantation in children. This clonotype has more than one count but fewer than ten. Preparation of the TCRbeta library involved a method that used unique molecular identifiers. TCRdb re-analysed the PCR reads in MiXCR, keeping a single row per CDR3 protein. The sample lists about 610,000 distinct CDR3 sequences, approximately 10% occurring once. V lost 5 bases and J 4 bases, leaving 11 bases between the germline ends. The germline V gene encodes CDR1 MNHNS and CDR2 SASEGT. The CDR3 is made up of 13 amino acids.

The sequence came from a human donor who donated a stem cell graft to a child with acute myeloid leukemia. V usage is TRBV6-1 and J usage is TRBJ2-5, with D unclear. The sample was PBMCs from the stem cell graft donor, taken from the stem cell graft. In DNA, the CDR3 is TGTGCCAGCAGTCCCGTCCCCCTAGAGACCCAGTACTTC. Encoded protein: CASSPVPLETQYF.